The next 32 T cell receptor beta chains were all read from a single sample in a study of neurological immune-mediated disorders. MiXCR, run by TCRdb on the 5' RACE reads, gives a single entry per CDR3 protein. The data contain 45,000 to 65,000 distinct CDR3 sequences, roughly 4.6% of them singletons. Sequenced: PBMCs. These receptors were collected from a man aged 50-60 years with multiple sclerosis.

This clonotype appeared many times. The chain links TRBV7-2 to TRBJ1-2, with D hard to call. The germline CDR1 and CDR2 sequences are SGHTA and FQGNSA. V shed 0 bases and J shed 4 bases, with 15 bases lying between them. This CDR3 is 16 amino acids long. In DNA, the CDR3 is TGTGCCAGCAGCTTAGCGGCTTGGGTTCGTGGCTATGGCTACACCTTC. It codes for CASSLAAWVRGYGYTF.

There are a few counts of this clonotype. The J gene is TRBJ2-6, the V gene TRBV6-4; D remains ambiguous. Trimming took off 4 bases at V and 0 bases at J, with 4 bases between the two ends. Per the germline V gene, CDR1 is MRHNA and CDR2 is SNTAGT. The length of the CDR3 is 14 residues. The CDR3 region is CASSGDSGANVLTF. CDR3 in DNA: TGTGCCAGCAGTGGGGACTCTGGGGCCAACGTCCTGACTTTC.

This sequence joins TRBV7-6 and TRBJ2-5; D remains unclear. CDR1 and CDR2 (germline): SGHVS, FNYEAQ. The germline V and J ends were trimmed by 4 bases and 2 bases, with 14 bases remaining between them. The CDR3 consists of 15 residues. CDR3 residues: CASSYPARRQETQYF. CDR3 sequence (DNA): TGTGCCAGCAGCTATCCCGCGAGGCGGCAAGAGACCCAGTACTTC.

This clonotype occurred many times. For the CDR3, the DNA is TGTGCCAGCAGTGAATCAGGACAGTTGAACACTGAAGCTTTCTTT. Its translation is CASSESGQLNTEAFF. This chain links TRBV25-1 with TRBJ1-1; maybe TRBD1 (6 bases). The CDR3 contains 15 residues. The V gene's germline CDR1 is MGHDK and CDR2 SYGVNS. V was shortened by 1 base and J by 0 bases, with 9 bases between the two germline ends.

This clonotype was detected ten times or more. In DNA form, the CDR3 reads TGTGCCAGCAGTGTAAAGTATGGGCAGTTCTTC. Its protein product is CASSVKYGQFF. The V call is TRBV2, the J call TRBJ2-1; D gene uncertain. V dropped 4 bases and J dropped 12 bases, with 10 bases sitting between them. The CDR3 loop spans 11 amino acids. Germline loops: CDR1 SNHLY, CDR2 FYNNEI.

V is TRBV9 and J is TRBJ2-7; D perhaps matches TRBD2 (6 bases). There are 15 residues in the CDR3. V lost 2 bases and J 3 bases, leaving 15 bases between the germline ends. CDR1 and CDR2 (germline): SGDLS, YYNGEE. CDR3 nucleotides: TGTGCCAGCAGCGTCTACGGGGGAAAAGACTACGAGCAGTACTTC. Protein product: CASSVYGGKDYEQYF.

This clonotype has a handful of counts. A much larger clone is a single base away; this may be a read error. CDR3 residues: CASSLNGLDSGAKVLTF. The CDR3 bases are TGTGCCAGCAGCTTAAACGGACTAGACTCTGGGGCCAAAGTCCTGACTTTC. This rearrangement joins TRBV7-2 to TRBJ2-6, with TRBD2 matching over 7 bases. This CDR3 spans 17 amino acids. CDR1 and CDR2 (germline): SGHTA, FQGNSA. The full variable domain, its missing parts supplied by reference TRBV7-2 and TRBJ2-6, is GAGVSQSPSNKVTEKGKDVELRCDPISGHTALYWYRQSLGQGLEFLIYFQGNSAPDKSGLPSDRFSAERTGGSVSTLTIQRTQQEDSAVYLCASSLNGLDSGAKVLTFGAGSRLTVL.

In this sample, this clonotype turned up many times. This sequence joins TRBV11-2 and TRBJ2-3, with 8 positions matching TRBD2. The CDR3 has 17 residues. V trimming: 1 base; J trimming: 2 bases; junction bases outside the gene matches: 8. Germline V gives CDR1 SGHAT, CDR2 FQNNGV. CDR3 residues: CASSLGRAGGSTDTQYF. DNA of the CDR3: TGTGCCAGCAGCTTAGGTCGGGCGGGAGGTTCCACAGATACGCAGTATTTT.

This clonotype has more than one count but fewer than ten. A much more abundant neighbour one base away suggests this may be a read error. The chain uses TRBV20-1 and TRBJ2-7, with D perhaps matching TRBD2 (5 bases). The germline CDR1 and CDR2 sequences are DFQATT and SNEGSKA (reference sequence). The CDR3 is made up of 12 amino acids. Trimming shortened V by 3 bases and J by 3 bases, and 9 bases separated the two germline ends. CDR3 sequence reads: CSASTAGYEQYF. For the CDR3, the DNA is TGCAGTGCTAGCACGGCGGGCTACGAGCAGTACTTC.

There are many counts of this clonotype. The chain employs TRBV20-1 and TRBJ2-7; D is unclear. V was trimmed by 6 bases and J by 2 bases, leaving 14 bases between them. This CDR3 is 13 amino acids long. Germline CDR1 and CDR2: DFQATT and SNEGSKA (reference sequence). CDR3 residues: CSAPDRTTYEQYF. In DNA form, the CDR3 reads TGCAGTGCCCCGGACCGGACCACCTACGAGCAGTACTTC.

This clonotype was detected ten times or more. CDR3 protein: CASSLFGDTQYF. In nucleotides, the CDR3 is TGTGCCAGCAGCTTATTTGGAGATACGCAGTATTTT. The chain has TRBV7-9 and TRBJ2-3; no firm D call. The CDR3 has 12 residues. V was pared by 2 bases and J by 5 bases, with 5 bases between. Per the germline V gene, CDR1 is SEHNR and CDR2 is FQNEAQ (reference sequence).

This clonotype was counted ten times or more. This chain links TRBV5-1 with TRBJ1-2, with 7 bases aligning to TRBD1. CDR1 SGHRS and CDR2 YFSETQ come from the germline V gene. The CDR3 consists of 15 residues. Trimming at V came to 4 bases and at J to 6 bases, leaving 12 bases not matched to a gene. The CDR3 nucleotides read TGCGCCAGCAGCCCGCACACAGGGGCTAGGGATGGCTACACCTTC. Protein sequence: CASSPHTGARDGYTF. The full variable domain, its missing parts supplied by reference TRBV5-1 and TRBJ1-2, is KAGVTQTPRYLIKTRGQQVTLSCSPISGHRSVSWYQQTPGQGLQFLFEYFSETQRNKGNFPGRFSGRQFSNSRSEMNVSTLELGDSALYLCASSPHTGARDGYTFGSGTRLTVV.

This clonotype was detected ten times or more. J is TRBJ2-4 and V is TRBV5-1, with TRBD1 identical over 8 bases. V lost 1 base to trimming and J lost 6 bases; unmatched junction nucleotides: 9. Germline V gives CDR1 SGHRS, CDR2 YFSETQ. This CDR3 spans 16 amino acids. The CDR3 region has the DNA TGCGCCAGCAGCTTGTACGGGGTCGACAGGGGAAACATTCAGTACTTC. Protein sequence: CASSLYGVDRGNIQYF.

Ten or more counts support this clonotype. The rearrangement uses TRBV7-9 and TRBJ1-5; possibly TRBD1 for D (6 bases). The CDR3 consists of 15 residues. Germline V lookup: CDR1 SEHNR, CDR2 FQNEAQ (reference sequence). V lost 5 bases, J lost 0 bases, and 11 bases lay in between. The CDR3 protein is CASSGDTYSNQPQHF. For the CDR3, the DNA is TGTGCCAGCAGCGGGGACACCTATAGCAATCAGCCCCAGCATTTT. Full variable domain (rest looked up from reference TRBV7-9 and TRBJ1-5): DTGVSQNPRHKITKRGQNVTFRCDPISEHNRLYWYRQTLGQGPEFLTYFQNEAQLEKSRLLSDRFSAERPKGSFSTLEIQRTEQGDSAMYLCASSGDTYSNQPQHFGDGTRLSIL.

This clonotype appeared many times. CDR3 protein: CASSLGVDSRIYEQYF. CDR3 DNA: TGCGCCAGCAGCTTGGGGGTGGACAGCAGAATCTACGAGCAGTACTTC. The genes are TRBV5-1 and TRBJ2-7; TRBD1 is a possible D gene (6 bases). The germline gives CDR1 SGHRS, CDR2 YFSETQ. The CDR3 has 16 amino acids. Trimming pared 0 bases from V and 3 bases from J, leaving 16 bases between. The whole variable domain, filled in from reference TRBV5-1 and TRBJ2-7, reads KAGVTQTPRYLIKTRGQQVTLSCSPISGHRSVSWYQQTPGQGLQFLFEYFSETQRNKGNFPGRFSGRQFSNSRSEMNVSTLELGDSALYLCASSLGVDSRIYEQYFGPGTRLTVT.

This clonotype has a count of ten or more. This sequence joins TRBV7-8 and TRBJ2-7; D not certain. The V and J ends lost 2 bases and 3 bases respectively, with 8 bases between them. The CDR3 extends over 13 amino acids. Germline lookup yields CDR1 SGHVS and CDR2 FQNEAQ. CDR3 in amino acids: CASSLKSSYEQYF. Written as DNA, the CDR3 is TGTGCCAGCAGCTTAAAAAGCAGCTACGAGCAGTACTTC.

This clonotype showed up just a few times. V is TRBV20-1 and J is TRBJ1-2; D remains ambiguous. Germline V CDR1 and CDR2: DFQATT, SNEGSKA (reference sequence). This CDR3 comprises 13 residues. Trimming took 0 bases from V and 7 from J, leaving 12 bases between them. In nucleotides, the CDR3 is TGCAGTGCTAGAGATAAAAGGGAGGGTGGCTACACCTTC. Its protein is CSARDKREGGYTF.

This clonotype was counted ten times or more. The rearrangement uses TRBV6-5 and TRBJ1-5; no firm D call. Germline values: CDR1 MNHEY, CDR2 SVGAGI. The V end was cut by 0 bases, the J end by 4 bases, with 10 bases between. CDR3 size: 15 residues. The CDR3 bases are TGTGCCAGCAGTTACTCTGCAGTGGCAAATCAGCCCCAGCATTTT. It codes for CASSYSAVANQPQHF.

This clonotype was detected many times. The genes are TRBV20-1 and TRBJ2-3, with 9 bases fitting TRBD2. V gave up 3 bases and J gave up 1 base; unmatched junction bases: 8. This CDR3 contains 16 residues. CDR1 is DFQATT and CDR2 is SNEGSKA in the germline V gene (reference sequence). CDR3 sequence reads: CSASLLRGGGTDTQYF. CDR3 nucleotides: TGCAGTGCTAGCTTACTGCGGGGGGGAGGCACAGATACGCAGTATTTT.

This clonotype was recorded at least ten times. In DNA form, the CDR3 reads TGCAGTGCTTTTACAAGGGCTGGGGCCAACGTCCTGACTTTC. It translates to CSAFTRAGANVLTF. The rearrangement joins TRBV20-1 to TRBJ2-6; D is unclear. The CDR3 extends over 14 amino acids. V was pared by 5 bases and J by 2 bases, with 10 bases between. Germline V gene lookup returns CDR1 DFQATT and CDR2 SNEGSKA (reference sequence).

This clonotype was counted many times. The V and J genes are TRBV5-5 and TRBJ1-1, with D tentatively TRBD1 (6 bases). The CDR3 runs 14 residues. CDR1 and CDR2 from the germline V gene are SGHKS and YYEKEE (reference sequence). V lost 3 bases to trimming and J lost 1 base, with 10 bases between them. The CDR3 loop reads CASSWGQENTEAFF. CDR3 nucleotide sequence: TGTGCCAGCAGCTGGGGACAAGAGAACACTGAAGCTTTCTTT.

In this sample, this clonotype turned up a few times. This rearrangement joins TRBV12-3 or TRBV12-4 to TRBJ2-1; 10 nucleotides line up with TRBD2. Germline trimming cut 6 bases from V and 1 base from J; bases unmatched to any gene: 12. The CDR3 runs 18 residues. CDR3 sequence (DNA): TGTGCCAGCAGCCTCCTAGCGGGAGTAGAGCTTTCCTACAATGAGCAGTTCTTC. Translating it yields CASSLLAGVELSYNEQFF.

This clonotype has ten or more counts. The chain employs TRBV20-1 and TRBJ2-3; D perhaps matches TRBD2 (5 bases). Germline CDR1 is DFQATT and CDR2 is SNEGSKA (reference sequence). The CDR3 consists of 13 residues. The V and J ends lost 1 base and 3 bases respectively, with 8 bases between them. In DNA, the CDR3 is TGCAGTGCTAGAGTGCTAGCTACAGATACGCAGTATTTT. Its protein product is CSARVLATDTQYF.

This clonotype has a count of ten or more. V usage is TRBV7-9 and J usage is TRBJ1-2; a possible D gene is TRBD1 (5 bases). Trimming cost V 4 bases and J 8 bases, with 8 bases left between them. The CDR3 has 11 amino acids. The germline CDR1 and CDR2 sequences are SEHNR and FQNEAQ (reference sequence). CDR3 residues: CASSSDRGYTF. CDR3 in DNA: TGTGCCAGCAGCTCTGACAGAGGCTACACCTTC.

This clonotype has ten or more counts. This sequence joins TRBV29-1 and TRBJ2-7; D gene unclear. Germline values: CDR1 SQVTM, CDR2 ANQGSEA. V was pared by 5 bases and J by 2 bases, with 13 bases between. The CDR3 consists of 13 residues. Written as DNA, the CDR3 is TGCAGCGTTATTGGGTCCACAACCTACGAGCAGTACTTC. The encoded protein is CSVIGSTTYEQYF.

This clonotype has ten or more counts. The V gene is TRBV12-3 or TRBV12-4, the J gene TRBJ2-3, with a weak D call TRBD2 (6 bases). The CDR3 is made up of 15 amino acids. Trimming left V 4 bases short and J 0 bases short, with 11 bases between. The DNA for the CDR3 is TGTGCCAGCAGTTCGGGACTTGCTAGCACAGATACGCAGTATTTT. Its translation: CASSSGLASTDTQYF.

This clonotype was counted ten times or more. The J gene is TRBJ2-3, the V gene TRBV12-3 or TRBV12-4, with 10 bases that match TRBD2. Trimming at V came to 5 bases and at J to 3 bases, leaving 5 bases not matched to a gene. The CDR3 contains 15 residues. CDR3 coding DNA: TGTGCCAGCAGTCCTAGCGGGAGAGGGACAGATACGCAGTATTTT. As protein: CASSPSGRGTDTQYF.

This clonotype was seen repeatedly, ten times or more. The chain joins TRBV7-9 to TRBJ1-1; D call uncertain. Trimming took 4 bases from V and 10 from J, leaving 13 bases between them. CDR1 is SEHNR and CDR2 is FQNEAQ in the germline V gene (reference sequence). This CDR3 spans 12 amino acids. The CDR3 sequence is CASSSGGLLAFF. CDR3 sequence (DNA): TGTGCCAGCAGCTCAGGCGGGTTATTAGCTTTCTTT. Looking up the rest from reference TRBV7-9 and TRBJ1-1 gives the full variable domain: DTGVSQNPRHKITKRGQNVTFRCDPISEHNRLYWYRQTLGQGPEFLTYFQNEAQLEKSRLLSDRFSAERPKGSFSTLEIQRTEQGDSAMYLCASSSGGLLAFFGQGTRLTVV.

This clonotype was detected many times. V gene TRBV11-2 combines with J gene TRBJ2-1, with TRBD2 matching over 8 bases. This CDR3 region has 15 residues. Germline-derived CDR1 and CDR2 are SGHAT and FQNNGV. J was trimmed by 3 bases and V by 1 base; bases with no gene match: 2. CDR3 DNA sequence: TGTGCCAGCAGCTTAGGAGCGGGGGTCTACAATGAGCAGTTCTTC. Its translation is CASSLGAGVYNEQFF.

This clonotype was recorded at least ten times. The chain employs TRBV6-5 and TRBJ1-6; weak D call: TRBD1 (5 bases). Trimming removed 7 bases from V and 9 bases from J, with 16 bases in between. Germline V lookup: CDR1 MNHEY, CDR2 SVGAGI. This CDR3 spans 14 amino acids. The CDR3 region is CASTRAPEGSPLHF. The CDR3 DNA is TGTGCCAGCACCAGGGCCCCCGAAGGTTCACCCCTCCACTTT.

This clonotype was observed a few times. CDR3: CASSLRTGEVLPYEQYF. The CDR3, as DNA: TGTGCCAGCAGTCTACGGACAGGAGAAGTTTTACCCTACGAGCAGTACTTC. This sequence joins TRBV6-1 and TRBJ2-7, with 7 nucleotides matching TRBD1. The CDR3 length is 17 residues. Germline CDR1 reads MNHNS; CDR2 reads SASEGT. The V and J ends lost 5 bases and 2 bases, in that order; junction bases with no gene match: 15.

This clonotype has only a few counts. At one of its ends the junction is not consistent with the germline gene, which may arise from a read error. J is TRBJ1-6 and V is TRBV7-3; no reliable D call. This CDR3 spans 13 amino acids. CDR1 SGHTA and CDR2 FQGTGA come from the germline V gene. The DNA of the CDR3 is TGTGCCAGCAGCCGCCGGAGGAATTCACCCCTCAACTTT. It specifies CASSRRRNSPLNF.